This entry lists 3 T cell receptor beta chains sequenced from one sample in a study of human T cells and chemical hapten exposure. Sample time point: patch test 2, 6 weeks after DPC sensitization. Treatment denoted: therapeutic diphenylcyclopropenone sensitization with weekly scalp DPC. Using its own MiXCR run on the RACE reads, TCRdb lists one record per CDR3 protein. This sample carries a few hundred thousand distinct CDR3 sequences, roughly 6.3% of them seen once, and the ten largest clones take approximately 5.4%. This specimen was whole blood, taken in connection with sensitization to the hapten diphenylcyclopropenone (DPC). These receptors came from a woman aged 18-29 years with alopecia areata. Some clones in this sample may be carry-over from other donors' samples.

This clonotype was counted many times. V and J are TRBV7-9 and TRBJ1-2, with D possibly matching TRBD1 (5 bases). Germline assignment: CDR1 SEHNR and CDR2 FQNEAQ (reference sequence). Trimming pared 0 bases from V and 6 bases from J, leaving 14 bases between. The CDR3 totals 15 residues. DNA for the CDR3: TGTGCCAGCAGCTTAGCGGGCGGGGTACAGGATGGCTACACCTTC. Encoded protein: CASSLAGGVQDGYTF.

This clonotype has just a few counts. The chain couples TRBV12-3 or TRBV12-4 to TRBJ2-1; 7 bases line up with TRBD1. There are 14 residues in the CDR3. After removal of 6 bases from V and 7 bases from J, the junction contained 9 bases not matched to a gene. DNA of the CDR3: TGTGCCAGCAGGGACAGGTGGCCTACAAATGAGCAGTTCTTC. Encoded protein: CASRDRWPTNEQFF.

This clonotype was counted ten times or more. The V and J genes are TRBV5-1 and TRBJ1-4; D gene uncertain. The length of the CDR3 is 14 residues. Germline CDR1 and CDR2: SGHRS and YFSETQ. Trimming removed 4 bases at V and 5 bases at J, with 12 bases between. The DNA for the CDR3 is TGCGCCAGCAGCACGACGGTAACCAATGAAAAACTGTTTTTT. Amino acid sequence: CASSTTVTNEKLFF.